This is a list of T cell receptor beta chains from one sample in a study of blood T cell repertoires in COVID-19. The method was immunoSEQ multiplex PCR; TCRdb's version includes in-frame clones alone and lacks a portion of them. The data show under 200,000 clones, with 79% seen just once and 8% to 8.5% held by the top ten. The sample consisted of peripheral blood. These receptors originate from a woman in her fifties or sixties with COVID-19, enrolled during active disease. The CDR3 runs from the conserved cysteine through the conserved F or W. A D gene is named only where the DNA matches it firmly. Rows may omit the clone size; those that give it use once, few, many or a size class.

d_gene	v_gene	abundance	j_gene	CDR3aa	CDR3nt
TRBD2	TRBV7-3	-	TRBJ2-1	CASSLLAGEMRNEQFF	TGTGCCAGCAGCCTCTTAGCGGGAGAGATGAGGAATGAGCAGTTCTTC
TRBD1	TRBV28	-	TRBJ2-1	CASSSPGQGYNEQFF	TGTGCCAGCAGTTCCCCCGGACAGGGGTACAATGAGCAGTTCTTC
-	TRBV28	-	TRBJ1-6	CASRPGSYNSPLHF	TGTGCCAGCAGGCCAGGGTCCTATAATTCACCCCTCCACTTT
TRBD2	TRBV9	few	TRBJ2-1	CASSPRTSGVNFYNEQFF	TGTGCCAGCAGCCCGCGGACTAGCGGGGTCAATTTCTACAATGAGCAGTTCTTC
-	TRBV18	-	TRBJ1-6	CASSPGGVTYSPLHF	TGTGCCAGCTCACCGGGGGGAGTTACGTACTCACCCCTCCACTTT
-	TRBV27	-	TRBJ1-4	CASSFSSLPGGKLFF	TGTGCCAGCAGTTTTTCGTCCCTGCCCGGGGGAAAACTGTTTTTT
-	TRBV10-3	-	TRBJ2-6	CATGNRDKDFSGANVLTF	TGTGCCACAGGAAACCGGGACAAGGATTTCTCTGGGGCCAACGTCCTGACTTTC
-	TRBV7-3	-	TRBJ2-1	CASSWRLARYNEQFF	TGTGCCAGCAGCTGGCGGTTAGCGCGATACAATGAGCAGTTCTTC
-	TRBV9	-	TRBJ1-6	CASSVGPGRDSPLHF	TGTGCCAGCAGCGTAGGTCCGGGTCGGGATTCACCCCTCCACTTT
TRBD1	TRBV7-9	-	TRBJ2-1	CASSFPGQGNEQFF	TGTGCCAGCAGCTTCCCAGGACAGGGCAATGAGCAGTTCTTC
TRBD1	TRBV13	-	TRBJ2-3	CASSLGQYTDTQYF	TGTGCCAGCAGCTTGGGACAGTACACAGATACGCAGTATTTT
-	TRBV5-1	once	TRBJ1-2	CASSHDTGYGYTF	TGCGCCAGCAGCCACGACACAGGCTATGGCTACACCTTC
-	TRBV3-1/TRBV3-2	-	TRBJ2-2	CASGTLNTGELFF	TGTGCCAGCGGGACTTTGAACACCGGGGAGCTGTTTTTT
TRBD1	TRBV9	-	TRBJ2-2	CASSVGPQGDTGELFF	TGTGCCAGCAGCGTAGGTCCCCAGGGGGACACCGGGGAGCTGTTTTTT
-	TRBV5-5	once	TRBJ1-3	CASSLTPGVAGNTIYF	TGTGCCAGCAGCTTGACCCCAGGGGTAGCTGGAAACACCATATATTTT
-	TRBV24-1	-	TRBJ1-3	CATSLENTIYF	TGTGCCACCAGTTTAGAGAACACCATATATTTT
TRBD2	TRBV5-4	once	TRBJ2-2	CASSLGSGGASGGELFF	TGTGCCAGCAGCTTGGGGAGCGGGGGGGCCTCTGGCGGGGAGCTGTTTTTT
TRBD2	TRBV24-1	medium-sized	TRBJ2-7	CATSVGTSGYEQYF	TGTGCCACCAGCGTCGGGACTAGCGGCTACGAGCAGTACTTC
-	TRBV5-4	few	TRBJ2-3	CASSFSRDDTQYF	TGTGCCAGCAGCTTCTCTCGGGATGATACGCAGTATTTT
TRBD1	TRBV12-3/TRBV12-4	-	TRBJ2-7	CASSLAGGYEQYF	TGTGCCAGCAGTTTGGCAGGGGGCTACGAGCAGTACTTC
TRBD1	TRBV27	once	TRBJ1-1	CASSTLPWDRALNTEAFF	TGTGCCAGCAGTACCCTGCCCTGGGACAGGGCTCTGAACACTGAAGCTTTCTTT
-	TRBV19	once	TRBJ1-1	CASSIGRPGEAFF	TGTGCCAGTAGTATAGGGCGGCCAGGGGAAGCTTTCTTT
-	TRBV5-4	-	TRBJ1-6	CASSIGRGNNSPLHF	TGTGCCAGCAGCATCGGACGAGGGAATAATTCACCCCTCCACTTT
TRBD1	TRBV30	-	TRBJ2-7	CAWSGDRGGSYEQYF	TGTGCCTGGAGTGGGGACAGGGGAGGCTCCTACGAGCAGTACTTC
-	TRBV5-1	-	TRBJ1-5	CASSLTGEGDNQPQHF	TGCGCCAGCAGCTTGACCGGTGAGGGTGACAATCAGCCCCAGCATTTT
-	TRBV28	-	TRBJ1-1	CASIIGGTEAFF	TGTGCCAGCATCATAGGGGGCACTGAAGCTTTCTTT
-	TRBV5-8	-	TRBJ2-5	CASSPQGWQETQYF	TGTGCCAGCAGCCCTCAGGGTTGGCAAGAGACCCAGTACTTC
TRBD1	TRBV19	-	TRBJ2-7	CASSPRDRGLSYEQYF	TGTGCCAGTAGTCCAAGGGACAGGGGGTTGTCCTACGAGCAGTACTTC
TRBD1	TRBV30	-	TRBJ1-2	CAWEGGQGYGYTF	TGTGCCTGGGAGGGAGGACAGGGCTATGGCTACACCTTC
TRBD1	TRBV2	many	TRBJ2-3	CASSVGLGQSDTQYF	TGTGCCAGCAGTGTAGGTTTGGGACAGTCAGATACGCAGTATTTT
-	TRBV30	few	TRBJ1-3	CAWSVSRAGNTIYF	TGTGCCTGGAGTGTATCCAGGGCCGGAAACACCATATATTTT
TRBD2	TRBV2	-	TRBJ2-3	CASNLAGGDTQYF	TGTGCCAGCAATCTAGCGGGAGGGGATACGCAGTATTTT
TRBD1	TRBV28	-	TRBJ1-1	CASSGTGLDLNTEAFF	TGTGCCAGCAGTGGGACAGGTTTAGATCTGAACACTGAAGCTTTCTTT
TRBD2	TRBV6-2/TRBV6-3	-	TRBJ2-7	CASSDPGGSYEQYF	TGTGCCAGCAGTGACCCGGGGGGCTCCTACGAGCAGTACTTC
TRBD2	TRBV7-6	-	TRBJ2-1	CASSPGLAGLYNEQFF	TGTGCCAGCAGCCCAGGACTAGCGGGCCTATACAATGAGCAGTTCTTC
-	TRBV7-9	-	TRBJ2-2	CASSSSGTGELFF	TGTGCCAGCAGCTCCTCGGGCACCGGGGAGCTGTTTTTT
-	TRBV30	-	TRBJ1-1	CASLRGGTEAFF	TGTGCCTCCCTTCGGGGGGGCACTGAAGCTTTCTTT
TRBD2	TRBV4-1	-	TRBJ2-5	CASSQWEGETQYF	TGCGCCAGCAGCCAATGGGAGGGGGAGACCCAGTACTTC
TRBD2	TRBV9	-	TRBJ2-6	CASSVAGGFGANVLTF	TGTGCCAGCAGCGTAGCCGGGGGGTTTGGGGCCAACGTCCTGACTTTC
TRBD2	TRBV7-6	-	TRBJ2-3	CASSPTSGGLDTQYF	TGTGCCAGCAGCCCCACTAGCGGGGGGTTGGATACGCAGTATTTT
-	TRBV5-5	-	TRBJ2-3	CASSLEGQGTQYF	TGTGCCAGCAGCTTGGAAGGGCAGGGTACGCAGTATTTT
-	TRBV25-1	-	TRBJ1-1	CASSTLDILNTEAFF	TGTGCCAGCAGTACATTGGACATATTGAACACTGAAGCTTTCTTT
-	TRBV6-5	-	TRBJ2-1	CASSYQVGYNEQFF	TGTGCCAGCAGTTATCAGGTTGGCTACAATGAGCAGTTCTTC
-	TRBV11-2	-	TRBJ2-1	CASSLFLQHDNEQFF	TGTGCCAGCAGCTTATTTCTACAGCACGACAATGAGCAGTTCTTC
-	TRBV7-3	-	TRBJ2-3	CASSLSTPDTQYF	TGTGCCAGCAGCTTATCTACCCCGGATACGCAGTATTTT
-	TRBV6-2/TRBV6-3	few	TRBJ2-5	CASSYGGRRNQETQYF	TGTGCCAGCAGTTACGGGGGGAGACGCAATCAAGAGACCCAGTACTTC
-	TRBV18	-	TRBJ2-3	CASSPGLQTDTQYF	TGTGCCAGCTCACCAGGACTACAGACAGATACGCAGTATTTT
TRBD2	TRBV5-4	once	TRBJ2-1	CASSLGLARGDNEQFF	TGTGCCAGCAGCTTGGGTTTGGCGCGGGGGGACAATGAGCAGTTCTTC
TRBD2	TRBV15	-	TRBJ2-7	CATSSGLAGVLYEQYF	TGTGCCACCAGCAGTGGACTAGCGGGAGTTCTCTACGAGCAGTACTTC
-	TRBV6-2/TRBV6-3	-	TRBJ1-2	CASSYSQGGGGYTF	TGTGCCAGCAGTTACTCGCAAGGGGGGGGAGGCTACACCTTC